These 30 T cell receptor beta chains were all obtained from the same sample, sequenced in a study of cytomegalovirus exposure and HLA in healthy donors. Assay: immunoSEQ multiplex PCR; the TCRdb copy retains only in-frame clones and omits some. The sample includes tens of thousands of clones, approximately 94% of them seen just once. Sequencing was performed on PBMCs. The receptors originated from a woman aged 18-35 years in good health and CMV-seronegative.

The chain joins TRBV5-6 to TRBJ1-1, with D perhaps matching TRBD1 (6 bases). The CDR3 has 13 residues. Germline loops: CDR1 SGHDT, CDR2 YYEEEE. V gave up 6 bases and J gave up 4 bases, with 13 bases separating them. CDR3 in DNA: TGTGCCAGCATCACTGCAGGGGCCACTGAAGCTTTCTTT. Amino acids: CASITAGATEAFF.

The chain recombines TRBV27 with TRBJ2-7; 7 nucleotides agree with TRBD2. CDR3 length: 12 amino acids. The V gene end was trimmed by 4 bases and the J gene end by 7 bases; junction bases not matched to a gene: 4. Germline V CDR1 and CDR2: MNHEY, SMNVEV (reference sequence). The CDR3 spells CASSSPGGEQYF. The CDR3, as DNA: TGTGCCAGCAGTTCCCCCGGGGGGGAGCAGTACTTC.

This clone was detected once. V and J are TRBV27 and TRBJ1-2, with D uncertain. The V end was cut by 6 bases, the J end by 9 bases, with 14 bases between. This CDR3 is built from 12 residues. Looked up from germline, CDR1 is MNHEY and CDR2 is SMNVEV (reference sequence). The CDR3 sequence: CASSSIPISYTF. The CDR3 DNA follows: TGTGCCAGCAGCTCGATTCCTATAAGCTACACCTTC.

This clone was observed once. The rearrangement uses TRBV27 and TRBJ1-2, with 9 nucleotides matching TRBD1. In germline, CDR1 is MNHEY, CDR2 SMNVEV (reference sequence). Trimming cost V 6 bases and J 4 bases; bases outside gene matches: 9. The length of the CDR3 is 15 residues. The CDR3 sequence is CASRSTGTGTYGYTF. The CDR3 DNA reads TGTGCCAGCAGAAGTACCGGGACAGGGACCTATGGCTACACCTTC.

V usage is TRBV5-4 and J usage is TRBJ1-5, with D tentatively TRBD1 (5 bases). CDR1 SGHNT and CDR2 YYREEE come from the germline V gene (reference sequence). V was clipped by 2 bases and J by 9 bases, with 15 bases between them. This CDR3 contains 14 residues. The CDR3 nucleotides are TGTGCCAGCAGCTTTGGGGGGTTGGATATGCCCCAGCATTTT. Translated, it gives CASSFGGLDMPQHF.

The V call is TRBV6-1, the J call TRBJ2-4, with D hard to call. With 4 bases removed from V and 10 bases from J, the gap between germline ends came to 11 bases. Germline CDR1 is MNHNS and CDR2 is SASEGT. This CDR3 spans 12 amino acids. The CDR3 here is CASSGGSRIQYF. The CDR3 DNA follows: TGTGCCAGCAGTGGAGGATCGAGGATTCAGTACTTC.

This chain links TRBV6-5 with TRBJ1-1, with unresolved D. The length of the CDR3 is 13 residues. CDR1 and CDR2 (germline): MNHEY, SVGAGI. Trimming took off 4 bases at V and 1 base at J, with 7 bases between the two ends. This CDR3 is CASSLTRNTEAFF. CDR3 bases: TGTGCCAGCAGTTTAACACGGAACACTGAAGCTTTCTTT.

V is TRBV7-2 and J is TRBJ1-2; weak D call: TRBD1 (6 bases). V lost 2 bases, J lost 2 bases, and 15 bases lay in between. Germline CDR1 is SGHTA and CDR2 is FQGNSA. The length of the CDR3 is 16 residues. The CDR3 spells CASSLTRGGQNYGYTF. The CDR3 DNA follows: TGTGCCAGCAGCTTAACTCGGGGGGGACAAAACTATGGCTACACCTTC.

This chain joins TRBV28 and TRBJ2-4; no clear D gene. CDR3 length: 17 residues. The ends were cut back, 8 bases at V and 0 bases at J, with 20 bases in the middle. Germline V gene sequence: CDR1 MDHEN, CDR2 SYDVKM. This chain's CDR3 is CASHPRGRSLAKNIQYF. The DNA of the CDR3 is TGTGCCAGCCACCCCCGTGGGCGTTCTCTAGCCAAAAACATTCAGTACTTC.

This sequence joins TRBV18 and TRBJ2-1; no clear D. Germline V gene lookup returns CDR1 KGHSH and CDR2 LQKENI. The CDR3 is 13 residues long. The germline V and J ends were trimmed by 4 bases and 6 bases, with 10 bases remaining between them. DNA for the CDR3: TGTGCCAGCTCACGGGCCTCAAGCAATGAGCAGTTCTTC. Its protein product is CASSRASSNEQFF. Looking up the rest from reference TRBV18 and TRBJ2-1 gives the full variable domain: NAGVMQNPRHLVRRRGQEARLRCSPMKGHSHVYWYRQLPEEGLKFMVYLQKENIIDESGMPKERFSAEFPKEGPSILRIQQVVRGDSAAYFCASSRASSNEQFFGPGTRLTVL.

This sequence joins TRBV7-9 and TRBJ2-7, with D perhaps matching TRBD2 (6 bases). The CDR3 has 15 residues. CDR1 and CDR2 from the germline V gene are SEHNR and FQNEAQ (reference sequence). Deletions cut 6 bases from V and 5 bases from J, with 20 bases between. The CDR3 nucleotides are TGTGCCAGCAGGAGGGGAGGAGCGGGCGACGACGAGCAGTACTTC. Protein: CASRRGGAGDDEQYF.

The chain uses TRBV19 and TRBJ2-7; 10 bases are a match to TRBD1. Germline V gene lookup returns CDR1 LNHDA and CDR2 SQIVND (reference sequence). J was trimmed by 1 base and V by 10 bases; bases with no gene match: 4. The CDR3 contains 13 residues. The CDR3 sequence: CATRDRGSYEQYF. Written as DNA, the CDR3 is TGTGCCACCCGGGACAGGGGATCCTACGAGCAGTACTTC.

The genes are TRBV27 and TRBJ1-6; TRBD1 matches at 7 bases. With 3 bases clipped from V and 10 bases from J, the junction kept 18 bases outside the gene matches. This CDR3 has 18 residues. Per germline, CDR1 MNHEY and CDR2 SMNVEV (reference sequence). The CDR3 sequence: CASSFDIGDRVSGSPLHF. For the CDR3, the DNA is TGTGCCAGCAGTTTCGACATCGGTGACAGGGTTTCAGGGTCACCCCTCCACTTT.

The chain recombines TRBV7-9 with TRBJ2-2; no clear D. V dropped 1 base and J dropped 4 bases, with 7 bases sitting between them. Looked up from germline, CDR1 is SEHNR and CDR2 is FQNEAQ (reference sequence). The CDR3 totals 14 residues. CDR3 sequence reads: CASSLGKPTGELFF. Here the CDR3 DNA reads TGTGCCAGCAGCTTAGGAAAGCCCACCGGGGAGCTGTTTTTT.

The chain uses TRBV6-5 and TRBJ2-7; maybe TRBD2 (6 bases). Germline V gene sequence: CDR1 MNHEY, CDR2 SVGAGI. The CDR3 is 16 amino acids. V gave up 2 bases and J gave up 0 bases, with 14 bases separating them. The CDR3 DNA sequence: TGTGCCAGCAGTTACGATGGCGGGGCCAACTCCTACGAGCAGTACTTC. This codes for CASSYDGGANSYEQYF.

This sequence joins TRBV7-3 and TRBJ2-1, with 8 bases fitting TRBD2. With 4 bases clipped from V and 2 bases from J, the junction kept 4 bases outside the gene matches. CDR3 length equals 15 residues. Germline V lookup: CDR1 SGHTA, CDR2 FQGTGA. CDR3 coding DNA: TGTGCCAGCAGCTCGGGACTAGTCGCCTACAATGAGCAGTTCTTC. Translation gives CASSSGLVAYNEQFF.

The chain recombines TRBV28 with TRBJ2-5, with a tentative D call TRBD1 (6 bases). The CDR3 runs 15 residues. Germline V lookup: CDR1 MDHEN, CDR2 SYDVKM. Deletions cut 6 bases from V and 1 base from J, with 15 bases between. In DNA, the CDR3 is TGTGCCAGCAGAACCACAGGGCTCGCCCAAGAGACCCAGTACTTC. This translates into CASRTTGLAQETQYF. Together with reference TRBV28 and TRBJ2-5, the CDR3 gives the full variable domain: DVKVTQSSRYLVKRTGEKVFLECVQDMDHENMFWYRQDPGLGLRLIYFSYDVKMKEKGDIPEGYSVSREKKERFSLILESASTNQTSMYLCASRTTGLAQETQYFGPGTRLLVL.

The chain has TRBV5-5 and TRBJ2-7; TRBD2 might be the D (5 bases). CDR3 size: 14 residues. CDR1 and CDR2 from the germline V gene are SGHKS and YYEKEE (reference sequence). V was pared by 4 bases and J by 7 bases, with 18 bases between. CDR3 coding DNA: TGTGCCAGCAGCCCGACCCTATTCCCGGGGGAGCAGTACTTC. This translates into CASSPTLFPGEQYF.

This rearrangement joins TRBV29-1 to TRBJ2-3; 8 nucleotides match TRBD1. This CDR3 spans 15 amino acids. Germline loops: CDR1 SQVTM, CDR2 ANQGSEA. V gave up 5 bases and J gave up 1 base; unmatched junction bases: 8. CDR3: CSVSGQGSGTDTQYF. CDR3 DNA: TGCAGCGTTTCTGGACAGGGTTCGGGCACAGATACGCAGTATTTT.

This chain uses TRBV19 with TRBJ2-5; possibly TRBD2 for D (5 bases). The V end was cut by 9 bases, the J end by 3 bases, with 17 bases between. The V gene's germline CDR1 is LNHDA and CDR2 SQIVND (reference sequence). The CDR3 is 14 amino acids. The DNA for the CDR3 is TGTGCCAGCCCCCCTGCCCGGGGAAAAGAGACCCAGTACTTC. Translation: CASPPARGKETQYF.

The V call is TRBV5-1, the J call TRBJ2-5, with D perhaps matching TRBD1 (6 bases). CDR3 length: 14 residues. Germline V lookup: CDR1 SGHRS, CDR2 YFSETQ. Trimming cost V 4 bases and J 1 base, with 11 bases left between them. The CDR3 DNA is TGCGCCAGCAGCCTTGACAGGACCCAAGAGACCCAGTACTTC. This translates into CASSLDRTQETQYF. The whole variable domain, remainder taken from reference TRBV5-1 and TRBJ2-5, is KAGVTQTPRYLIKTRGQQVTLSCSPISGHRSVSWYQQTPGQGLQFLFEYFSETQRNKGNFPGRFSGRQFSNSRSEMNVSTLELGDSALYLCASSLDRTQETQYFGPGTRLLVL.

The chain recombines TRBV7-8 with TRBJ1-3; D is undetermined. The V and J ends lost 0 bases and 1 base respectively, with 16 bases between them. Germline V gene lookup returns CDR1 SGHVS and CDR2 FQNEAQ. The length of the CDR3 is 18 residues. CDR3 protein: CASSLAFLSEASGNTIYF. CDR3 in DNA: TGTGCCAGCAGCTTAGCTTTCTTGAGTGAAGCGTCTGGAAACACCATATATTTT. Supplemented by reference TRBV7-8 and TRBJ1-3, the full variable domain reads GAGVSQSPRYKVAKRGQDVALRCDPISGHVSLFWYQQALGQGPEFLTYFQNEAQLDKSGLPSDRFFAERPEGSVSTLKIQRTQQEDSAVYLCASSLAFLSEASGNTIYFGEGSWLTVV.

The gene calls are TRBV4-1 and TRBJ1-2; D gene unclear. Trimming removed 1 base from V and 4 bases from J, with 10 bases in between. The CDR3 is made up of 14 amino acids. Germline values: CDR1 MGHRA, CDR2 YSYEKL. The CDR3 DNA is TGCGCCAGCAGCCAAGCCGAGACAACCTATGGCTACACCTTC. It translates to CASSQAETTYGYTF.

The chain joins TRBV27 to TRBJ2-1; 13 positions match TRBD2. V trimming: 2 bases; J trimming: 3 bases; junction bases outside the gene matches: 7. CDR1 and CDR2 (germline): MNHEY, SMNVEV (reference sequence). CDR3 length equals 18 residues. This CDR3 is CASSLRGTSGEIYNEQFF. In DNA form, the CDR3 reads TGTGCCAGCAGTTTAAGGGGGACTAGCGGGGAGATCTACAATGAGCAGTTCTTC.

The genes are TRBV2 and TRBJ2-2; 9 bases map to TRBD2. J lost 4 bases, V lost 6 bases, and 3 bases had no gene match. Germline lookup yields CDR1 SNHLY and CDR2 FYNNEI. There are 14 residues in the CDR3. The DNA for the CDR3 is TGTGCCAGCAGCCGACTAGCGGCCACCGGGGAGCTGTTTTTT. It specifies CASSRLAATGELFF.

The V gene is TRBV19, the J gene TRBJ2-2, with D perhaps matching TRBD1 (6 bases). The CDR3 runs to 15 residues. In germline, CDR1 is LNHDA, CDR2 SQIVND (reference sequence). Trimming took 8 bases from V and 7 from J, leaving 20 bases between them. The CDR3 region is CASLNRAGVNGELFF. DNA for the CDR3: TGTGCCAGTCTCAATAGGGCAGGGGTTAACGGGGAGCTGTTTTTT.

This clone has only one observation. The CDR3: CARSSQGRPTNSNQPQHF. CDR3 bases: TGTGCCAGAAGCTCGCAGGGGCGACCTACCAATAGCAATCAGCCCCAGCATTTT. The gene calls are TRBV5-3 and TRBJ1-5; D is possibly TRBD1 (6 bases). TRBV5-3 falls under the ORF class, with uncertain function. V was clipped by 3 bases and J by 0 bases, with 19 bases between them. The CDR3 totals 18 residues.

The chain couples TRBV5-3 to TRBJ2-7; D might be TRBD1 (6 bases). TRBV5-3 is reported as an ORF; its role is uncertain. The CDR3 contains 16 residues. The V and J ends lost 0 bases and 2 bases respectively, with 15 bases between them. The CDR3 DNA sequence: TGTGCCAGAAGCTTGGCCTTAGGGGGACCGCCCTACGAGCAGTACTTC. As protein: CARSLALGGPPYEQYF.

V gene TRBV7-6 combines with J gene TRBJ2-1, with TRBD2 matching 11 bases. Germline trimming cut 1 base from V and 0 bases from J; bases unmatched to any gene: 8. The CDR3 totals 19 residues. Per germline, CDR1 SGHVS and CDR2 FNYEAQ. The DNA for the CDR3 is TGTGCCAGCAGCTTAGAGCCTAGCGGGGGGACGAGCTCCTACAATGAGCAGTTCTTC. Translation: CASSLEPSGGTSSYNEQFF.

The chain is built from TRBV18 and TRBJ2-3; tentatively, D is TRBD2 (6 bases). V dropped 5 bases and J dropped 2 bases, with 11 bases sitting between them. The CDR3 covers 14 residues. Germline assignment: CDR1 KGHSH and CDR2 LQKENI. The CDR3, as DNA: TGTGCCAGCTCAGTCCGGGACTCCACAGATACGCAGTATTTT. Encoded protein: CASSVRDSTDTQYF. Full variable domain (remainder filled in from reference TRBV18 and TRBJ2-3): NAGVMQNPRHLVRRRGQEARLRCSPMKGHSHVYWYRQLPEEGLKFMVYLQKENIIDESGMPKERFSAEFPKEGPSILRIQQVVRGDSAAYFCASSVRDSTDTQYFGPGTRLTVL.